This T cell receptor (beta chain) was retrieved from a study of breast tumors, draining lymph nodes, adjacent tissues. Overall study findings and caveats: That most tumor T cells come from lymph nodes remained unproven. The data were judged consistent with most tumor T cells coming from lymph node and expanding in tumor. Tumors had less TCR diversity than lymph nodes, more than nontumor tissue.

This clonotype was recorded many times. The antigen remains unidentified. The CDR3 runs 13 residues. Germline values: CDR1 SGHTA, CDR2 FQGNSA. V lost 5 bases and J lost 3, with 11 bases in between. Samples came from axillary lymph nodes draining the breast cancer. TCRdb analysed the multiplex PCR reads with MiXCR anew, one entry per CDR3 protein. The sample contains under 300,000 distinct CDR3 sequences, 34% of which appear only once. The rearrangement joins TRBV7-2 to TRBJ2-7; no clear D gene. The source of this sequence is a female donor with breast cancer. Some clones in this sample may be carry-over from other donors' samples. Sequencing input: axillary lymph node tissue. This chain's CDR3 is CASSPSRNYEQYF. The CDR3 nucleotides are TGTGCCAGCAGCCCCTCTAGAAACTACGAGCAGTACTTC.